A single sample is the source of the 28 T cell receptor beta chains below, sequenced in a study of T cells in Graves' hyperthyroidism and ophthalmopathy. Using RNA transcripts as the source, TCR beta CDR3 regions were amplified. HTBI primers were employed in a first-round RT-PCR of the TCR CDR3. TCRdb ran MiXCR on the multiplex PCR reads and lists one entry per CDR3 protein. The sample holds roughly 520,000 distinct CDR3 sequences, approximately 25% seen once. Sequencing was done on a sample of blood. Source of these receptors: a woman in her 30s with Graves' ophthalmopathy.

V is TRBV6-1 and J is TRBJ2-5, with a weak D call TRBD1 (6 bases). Trimming left V 6 bases short and J 2 bases short, with 16 bases between. The CDR3 is made up of 15 amino acids. Per the germline V gene, CDR1 is MNHNS and CDR2 is SASEGT. CDR3 sequence: CASSPNPGQQETQYF. The CDR3 coding sequence is TGTGCCAGCAGCCCAAACCCGGGACAACAAGAGACCCAGTACTTC.

In this sample, this clonotype turned up many times. The chain carries TRBV6-5 and TRBJ1-1, with 9 bases matching TRBD1. Germline V gives CDR1 MNHEY, CDR2 SVGAGI. V was pared by 4 bases and J by 2 bases, with 5 bases of the junction left unmatched. The CDR3 has 15 residues. CDR3 in amino acids: CASSSHTGGNTEAFF. In DNA form, the CDR3 reads TGTGCCAGCAGTTCGCATACAGGGGGCAACACTGAAGCTTTCTTT.

This clonotype was seen a few times. The V call is TRBV29-1, the J call TRBJ1-5; 7 positions agree with TRBD1. Germline loops: CDR1 SQVTM, CDR2 ANQGSEA. The CDR3 runs 12 residues. V dropped 5 bases and J dropped 7; count of bases not matched to a gene: 5. DNA of the CDR3: TGCAGCGTTTCGCAGGGGGGACAGCCCCAGCATTTT. Translated, it gives CSVSQGGQPQHF.

The J gene is TRBJ2-7, the V gene TRBV6-1; 8 nucleotides match TRBD1. CDR1 and CDR2 from the germline V gene are MNHNS and SASEGT. This CDR3 has 14 amino acids. Unmatched junction bases numbered 4, after V lost 4 bases and J lost 2 bases. In DNA, the CDR3 is TGTGCCAGCAGTGGACAGGGGTTGGCCTACGAGCAGTACTTC. The encoded protein is CASSGQGLAYEQYF.

This clonotype was found many times. This chain links TRBV29-1 with TRBJ1-2; D gene unclear. Germline V gene sequence: CDR1 SQVTM, CDR2 ANQGSEA. Trimming took off 6 bases at V and 4 bases at J, with 18 bases between the two ends. The CDR3 is 14 residues long. DNA for the CDR3: TGCAGCGTCGTCTTAGGGCGTAACGGCTATGGCTACACCTTC. It encodes CSVVLGRNGYGYTF.

This clonotype appeared a few times. This sequence joins TRBV15 and TRBJ2-2; the D gene is possibly TRBD1 (6 bases). Looked up from germline, CDR1 is LNHNV and CDR2 is YYDKDF (reference sequence). V was trimmed by 2 bases and J by 0 bases, leaving 19 bases between them. This CDR3 region has 19 residues. The CDR3 reads CATSRRLGQWDTNTGELFF. For the CDR3, the DNA is TGTGCCACCAGCAGACGCCTAGGACAGTGGGATACGAACACCGGGGAGCTGTTTTTT.

This clonotype has at least ten counts. The V call is TRBV4-2, the J call TRBJ1-2; D is perhaps TRBD1 (6 bases). CDR3 length: 14 amino acids. Trimming left V 2 bases short and J 2 bases short, with 9 bases between. Germline V gene lookup returns CDR1 LGHNA and CDR2 YNFKEQ. The CDR3 DNA sequence: TGTGCCAGCAGCCAACCCGACAGGAACTATGGCTACACCTTC. Translated: CASSQPDRNYGYTF.

This clonotype was detected ten times or more. This chain links TRBV5-1 with TRBJ2-6; D remains unclear. From germline, CDR1 is SGHRS and CDR2 YFSETQ. The CDR3 length is 17 residues. V was trimmed by 0 bases and J by 0 bases, leaving 10 bases between them. The DNA for the CDR3 is TGCGCCAGCAGCTTGGCGGCAGATTTCTCTGGGGCCAACGTCCTGACTTTC. Translation gives CASSLAADFSGANVLTF.

The rearrangement uses TRBV12-3 or TRBV12-4 and TRBJ2-5, with D unresolved. Trimming shortened V by 7 bases and J by 0 bases, and 15 bases separated the two germline ends. The CDR3 runs 15 residues. CDR3 in DNA: TGTGCCAGCACCTTTAAGGCCAGCAACCAAGAGACCCAGTACTTC. It is translated as CASTFKASNQETQYF.

This clonotype was seen repeatedly, ten times or more. The chain has TRBV28 and TRBJ1-2; tentatively, D is TRBD1 (6 bases). CDR1 MDHEN and CDR2 SYDVKM come from the germline V gene. Trimming took off 6 bases at V and 8 bases at J, with 19 bases between the two ends. This CDR3 spans 14 amino acids. The chain's CDR3 is CASRLDSAARGYTF. The CDR3 nucleotides read TGTGCCAGCAGACTGGACAGCGCCGCCCGGGGCTACACCTTC.

V gene TRBV6-5 combines with J gene TRBJ2-3; the D is unclear. The CDR3 contains 12 residues. Germline lookup yields CDR1 MNHEY and CDR2 SVGAGI. The V and J ends lost 6 bases and 4 bases respectively, with 8 bases between them. The DNA for the CDR3 is TGTGCCAGCAGCTCCTCGGCAGATACGCAGTATTTT. It encodes CASSSSADTQYF.

There are many counts of this clonotype. The rearrangement links TRBV6-1 to TRBJ2-6; no clear D gene. This CDR3 comprises 13 residues. V was clipped by 8 bases and J by 0 bases, with 5 bases between them. Germline assignment: CDR1 MNHNS and CDR2 SASEGT. Here the CDR3 DNA reads TGTGCCAGCGGACGCTCTGGGGCCAACGTCCTGACTTTC. It encodes CASGRSGANVLTF.

This chain uses TRBV12-3 or TRBV12-4 with TRBJ1-2; D not resolved. The CDR3 runs to 15 residues. With 2 bases removed from V and 2 bases from J, the gap between germline ends came to 12 bases. In DNA, the CDR3 is TGTGCCAGCAGTTTAAGGCTGGGCACGAACTATGGCTACACCTTC. It specifies CASSLRLGTNYGYTF.

In this sample, this clonotype turned up once. V usage is TRBV3-1 and J usage is TRBJ1-5; 7 bases match TRBD1. Germline V lookup: CDR1 LGHDT, CDR2 YNNKEL (reference sequence). There are 15 residues in the CDR3. V dropped 6 bases and J dropped 7; count of bases not matched to a gene: 12. The CDR3 region is CASSLRQGVPQPQHF. CDR3 sequence (DNA): TGTGCCAGCAGTCTCCGACAGGGCGTGCCCCAGCCCCAGCATTTT.

This clonotype has a handful of counts. This chain joins TRBV20-1 and TRBJ2-2; 7 bases are shared with TRBD1. The CDR3 is made up of 14 amino acids. Germline assignment: CDR1 DFQATT and CDR2 SNEGSKA (reference sequence). V lost 3 bases to trimming and J lost 5 bases; unmatched junction nucleotides: 6. For the CDR3, the DNA is TGCAGTGCTAGTCGACAGGGAGAGACCGGGGAGCTGTTTTTT. It codes for CSASRQGETGELFF.

This clonotype was seen at least ten times. The gene calls are TRBV10-3 and TRBJ2-7; a possible D gene is TRBD1 (5 bases). CDR1 ENHRY and CDR2 SYGVKD come from the germline V gene. The CDR3 has 14 residues. Trimming shortened V by 5 bases and J by 4 bases, and 15 bases separated the two germline ends. In DNA, the CDR3 is TGTGCCATCAGTTCCCCCAGGGTAGGGTACGAGCAGTACTTC. Translated: CAISSPRVGYEQYF.

The V gene is TRBV7-9, the J gene TRBJ2-2, with a possible D match to TRBD1 (6 bases). V lost 7 bases and J lost 2, with 11 bases in between. Germline V gene lookup returns CDR1 SEHNR and CDR2 FQNEAQ (reference sequence). CDR3 length: 14 amino acids. As DNA, the CDR3 is TGTGCCAGCACCAACAGGGAAAACACCGGGGAGCTGTTTTTT. Its translation is CASTNRENTGELFF.

This clonotype occurred once. The chain uses TRBV12-3 or TRBV12-4 and TRBJ1-5, with 8 positions matching TRBD1. J gave up 5 bases and V 2 bases, and 5 bases lay outside the gene matches. The CDR3 is made up of 15 amino acids. The CDR3 DNA reads TGTGCCAGCAGTTTAAGGGGACAGGCGCATCAGCCCCAGCATTTT. Residues: CASSLRGQAHQPQHF.

The genes are TRBV27 and TRBJ1-5; 7 nucleotides agree with TRBD1. J lost 5 bases, V lost 4 bases, and 8 bases had no gene match. The CDR3 sequence is 15 residues long. Germline CDR1 and CDR2: MNHEY and SMNVEV (reference sequence). CDR3 amino acids: CASSSRQGVHQPQHF. As DNA, the CDR3 is TGTGCCAGCAGTTCGCGACAGGGTGTCCATCAGCCCCAGCATTTT.

This clonotype came up many times. The chain is built from TRBV7-2 and TRBJ1-2; no clear D gene. Trimming left V 1 base short and J 6 bases short, with 9 bases between. Germline values: CDR1 SGHTA, CDR2 FQGNSA. The CDR3 spans 13 residues. The CDR3 sequence is CASSLGQVNGYTF. The DNA of the CDR3 is TGTGCCAGCAGCTTAGGGCAGGTCAATGGCTACACCTTC.

This clonotype has only a few counts. The genes are TRBV7-9 and TRBJ1-1, with 7 nucleotides matching TRBD1. The junction had 6 bases not matched to a gene; V was cut back by 1 base and J by 4 bases. CDR3 length: 15 residues. CDR1 and CDR2 from the germline V gene are SEHNR and FQNEAQ (reference sequence). CDR3 residues: CASSLEGGETTEAFF. The CDR3 bases are TGTGCCAGCAGCTTAGAAGGGGGCGAGACCACTGAAGCTTTCTTT.

This clonotype was recorded many times. V and J are TRBV25-1 and TRBJ1-2; D call uncertain. The V and J ends lost 5 bases and 9 bases respectively, with 16 bases between them. Germline V gene data show CDR1 as MGHDK and CDR2 as SYGVNS. The CDR3 runs 13 residues. The CDR3 coding sequence is TGTGCCAGCAGTCTTGCGGGAACTATGCGCTACACCTTC. Translated, it gives CASSLAGTMRYTF.

This clonotype was picked up many times. The chain recombines TRBV6-1 with TRBJ2-2; D remains ambiguous. Looked up from germline, CDR1 is MNHNS and CDR2 is SASEGT. Trimming took 2 bases from V and 4 from J, leaving 8 bases between them. This CDR3 contains 14 residues. The CDR3 region has the DNA TGTGCCAGCAGTGAATCAAATCTCACCGGGGAGCTGTTTTTT. As protein: CASSESNLTGELFF.

V usage is TRBV6-5 and J usage is TRBJ1-2; D is unclear. V dropped 2 bases and J dropped 4 bases, with 11 bases sitting between them. This CDR3 comprises 14 residues. Germline loops: CDR1 MNHEY, CDR2 SVGAGI. CDR3 amino acids: CASSYMTGIYGYTF. The CDR3 nucleotides read TGTGCCAGCAGTTACATGACGGGTATCTATGGCTACACCTTC.

Notes on this clonotype: An end of the junction differs from the germline gene, which may be a read error. The chain joins TRBV20-1 to TRBJ2-7, with D possibly TRBD2 on 6 matching bases. Germline values: CDR1 DFQATT, CDR2 SNEGSKA (reference sequence). CDR3 size: 12 residues. CDR3 sequence: CSARVWEDEQYF. In nucleotides, the CDR3 is TGCAGTGCCAGAGTTTGGGAGGACGAGCAGTACTTC.

The V and J genes are TRBV7-2 and TRBJ1-2; tentative D call: TRBD1 (5 bases). The germline V gene has CDR1 SGHTA and CDR2 FQGNSA. V gave up 1 base and J gave up 7 bases, with 10 bases separating them. The CDR3 spans 13 residues. The CDR3 sequence: CASSLGPRGGYTF. The CDR3 coding sequence is TGTGCCAGCAGCTTAGGACCAAGGGGTGGCTACACCTTC.

V gene TRBV6-2 or TRBV6-3 combines with J gene TRBJ1-5; possible D gene TRBD1, 6 bases. The CDR3 spans 15 residues. The ends were cut back, 7 bases at V and 4 bases at J, with 17 bases in the middle. CDR1 MNHEY and CDR2 SVGEGT come from the germline V gene. The CDR3 nucleotides read TGTGCCAGCAACAAACAGGGTGTACGAAATCAGCCCCAGCATTTT. This sequence encodes CASNKQGVRNQPQHF.

The chain joins TRBV24-1 to TRBJ1-2; no clear D. Germline V gives CDR1 KGHDR, CDR2 SFDVKD. The CDR3 totals 14 residues. V lost 3 bases and J lost 1, with 8 bases in between. This CDR3 reads CATSDLRFNYGYTF. The CDR3 bases are TGTGCCACCAGTGATCTCAGGTTTAACTATGGCTACACCTTC.